This note documents a single TCR beta chain sequence. This receptor's antigen is unknown. No per-base quality is available; no much larger clone lies one base away. The method behind the library was multiplex PCR. Sequenced on an Illumina HiSeq 4000. To build TCR beta libraries, CDR3 regions were amplified by Arm-PCR using iRepertoire HTBI primers. Before sequencing, the PCR products underwent gel purification. From the authors' description of their analysis: Gene usage analysis of CDR3 amino acid clonotypes used the roughly 62 TRBV and about 13 TRBJ segments found across samples. COPE and FqMerger were used to merge the filtered high-quality paired reads into contigs. BLAST was used to align contigs to IMGT TRBV, TRBD and TRBJ reference genes, and CDR3 was defined according to IMGT. Clonotypes above 0.1% frequency were classified as highly expanded clones. Repertoire diversity was measured by Shannon entropy, and V-J evenness by the Gini coefficient. A clonotype found in more than one individual was treated as public. TCRdb took the public reads, trimmed them with fastp at Q25, ran MiXCR for clone calling and kept in-frame beta chains. Each CDR3 protein appears once, grouped with its most common genes and DNA. TCRdb's processing, not the authors', yielded these V and J calls. The sample data list roughly 700,000 distinct CDR3 sequences, and about 30% of these were observed just once. The top ten hold 40% to 55% of the sample.

The CDR3 runs 15 amino acids, cysteine and phenylalanine included. The kept DNA is CDR3 alone, 45 bases in frame from the first base. Trimming costs V 6 bases and J 1 base, and their ends lie 12 bases apart. The germline V gene yields MNHNS for CDR1 and SASEGT for CDR2. This sample is part of a study of regulatory T cells in long-lasting Graves disease (dated by TCRdb to the early 2020s). A note on the overall study: Persistent Graves' disease was defined as antithyroid drug treatment for over 5 years with persistently positive TSH receptor autoantibodies. The study was conducted in China and was registered as a clinical trial. This study used TCR sequencing and RNA sequencing of peripheral blood to compare persistent Graves' disease patients against newly diagnosed Graves' disease patients. TCR sequencing covered some 13 persistent and around 20 newly diagnosed Graves' disease patients, some 35 samples in total. Persistent Graves' disease patients in the clinical cohort had taken antithyroid drugs for about 9.7 years on average. Study-level results and caveats: Only the TCR beta chain was sequenced and analyzed. The authors noted that the small sample size was a limitation that may lower accuracy. Persistent Graves' disease patients showed lower TCR Shannon entropy and fewer highly expanded clones than newly diagnosed patients, suggesting clonal expansion. Preferential use of TRBV28, TRBJ1-2 and TRBJ2-5 was observed in persistent disease, whereas TRBV20-1 and TRBJ2-1 were favored in newly diagnosed disease. Peripheral blood alone was examined, since thyroid tissue, which constituted the primary lesion, could not be accessed. More public clonotypes were shared among persistent patients (around 2,600) than among newly diagnosed patients (just under 1,000).

The time point label, read with the paper, signifies: persistent/refractory GD, antithyroid drugs over 5 years with positive TRAb. For both TCR sequencing and RNA sequencing, RNA was extracted from PBMCs using TRIzol. Graves' disease was diagnosed according to American Thyroid Association guidelines. The patients came from an endocrinology department in Xi'an, China. From each patient, around 8.3 milliliters of peripheral blood was collected into an EDTA anticoagulant tube. PBMCs were isolated by Ficoll Paque Plus density gradient separation without further T cell sorting. RNA quality was checked with an Agilent 2100 Bioanalyzer and agarose gel, and concentration with a NanoDrop 2000.

The rearrangement combines TRBV6-1 with TRBJ2-2; a confident D gene designation cannot be given. Source: peripheral blood mononuclear cells (PBMCs), taken when the disease was refractory, from a patient treated with antithyroid drugs. The receptor comes from a female donor with Graves disease. Here the CDR3 is given as CASRNLDGNTGELFF. The bases are TGTGCCAGCAGGAACCTTGACGGGAACACCGGGGAGCTGTTTTTT.